This TCR beta chain was sequenced in a study of tumor and adjacent non-tumor tissue in lung cancer. About the research overall: Patients comprised about a dozen adenocarcinoma, a couple of squamous cell carcinoma and 1 small cell lung cancer. Overall study results and limits: Compared with tumor, normal lung showed significantly lower TCR diversity. Tumor repertoires had a smaller top 100 clone share than normal lung.

A modified ARM-PCR protocol with three rounds of nested PCR amplified TCRbeta. TCRdb used MiXCR to reprocess the multiplex PCR reads, holding one entry per CDR3 protein. Of around 75,000 distinct CDR3 sequences listed, nearly 70% are singletons. The CDR3 loop spans 12 amino acids. Looked up from germline, CDR1 is MNHEY and CDR2 is SVGEGT. The V and J ends lost 6 bases and 1 base respectively, with 7 bases between them. This sample's RNA came from whole unsorted tissue. More than 3 cm separated this lung sample from the edge of the tumor. Between August and November 2014, newly diagnosed, chemotherapy-naive lung cancer patients underwent thoracic surgery in China. A remark on this clonotype: Its antigen is not identified. Given a much more abundant clone one base away, this may be a read error. The missing conserved phenylalanine or tryptophan at the end of this CDR3 makes a read error likely.

This receptor was identified in a woman aged 50 to 60 with non-small cell lung cancer. The genes are TRBV6-2 or TRBV6-3 and TRBJ2-7; D not certain. The sequenced sample was distant non-tumor lung tissue. CDR3 DNA: TGTGCCAGCAGCTTGGAATCCTACGAGCAGTACTTG. Its protein is CASSLESYEQYL.